These T cell receptor beta chains were read from a single sample in a study of blood T cell repertoires in COVID-19. Clones were sequenced by immunoSEQ multiplex PCR, and TCRdb holds only the in-frame ones, with some missing. Here the sample spans about 290,000 clones, approximately 80% being singletons. Sequencing input: peripheral blood. The receptors were sampled from a woman aged 50 to 60 with active or convalescent COVID-19. Both conserved end residues are part of each CDR3.

J,V,CDR3
TRBJ1-1,TRBV27,CASSLQAFEAFF
TRBJ2-7,TRBV9,CASSVGLVTEGYEQYF
TRBJ2-5,TRBV30,CAWITGETQYF
TRBJ2-7,TRBV18,CASSLYRTGGESYEQYF
TRBJ2-3,TRBV19,CASSPREGPWRGTDTQYF
TRBJ1-5,TRBV19,CASSIYGQGQPQHF
TRBJ2-3,TRBV5-1,CASSLDGLGADTQYF
TRBJ1-1,TRBV27,CASSLSTGQGGWNTEAFF
TRBJ2-1,TRBV3-1/TRBV3-2,CASSQGASGRGGEQFF
TRBJ2-1,TRBV5-1,CASSWLLENEQFF
TRBJ2-7,TRBV6-2/TRBV6-3,CASSLRGTNYEQYF
TRBJ1-3,TRBV13,CASSDGGGPPSGNTIYF
TRBJ2-1,TRBV6-5,CASQGVYNEQFF
TRBJ2-3,TRBV6-1,CASSDARGRASTDTQYF
TRBJ1-2,TRBV19,CASLGQGNYGYTF
TRBJ2-2,TRBV29-1,CSAIRRGAGQGPRGTGELFF
TRBJ1-2,TRBV29-1,CSVTRSHYGYTF
TRBJ1-6,TRBV3-1/TRBV3-2,CASSPSFQGFSPLHF
TRBJ1-1,TRBV27,CASSFRRGNTEAFF
TRBJ1-1,TRBV20-1,CSAPPNTEAFF
TRBJ2-1,TRBV7-9,CASSLTPNEQFF
TRBJ1-6,TRBV18,CASSPQEAIRGSPLHF
TRBJ2-7,TRBV28,CASNPPGLASYEQYF
TRBJ2-1,TRBV5-4,CASSLTSESNEQFF
TRBJ1-1,TRBV18,CASSRDTEAFF
TRBJ2-3,TRBV14,CASSQGPSGSGWTDTQYF
TRBJ2-1,TRBV5-1,CASSSGLAGVSYNEQFF
TRBJ1-6,TRBV11-2,CASSLVGTGAAPLHF
TRBJ2-7,TRBV15,CATSPGRDYEQYF
TRBJ1-1,TRBV30,CAALQGGDTEAFF
TRBJ1-1,TRBV30,CAWSGRTGGLNTEAFF
TRBJ1-2,TRBV7-2,CASSLGTGAGYGYTF
TRBJ2-7,TRBV5-1,CASSLPASGEQYF
TRBJ2-3,TRBV28,CASSQASGSPNTQYF
TRBJ1-2,TRBV7-8,CASSLARTGYGYTF
TRBJ2-3,TRBV2,CASRLPVDTQYF
TRBJ2-1,TRBV19,CASSMFQRGGPYNEQFF
TRBJ1-6,TRBV2,CASSEGANSPLHF
TRBJ2-7,TRBV2,CASKGQGPYEQYF
TRBJ2-1,TRBV19,CASSSGTGYGEQFF
TRBJ2-5,TRBV4-2,CASSQETGQETQYF
TRBJ1-1,TRBV25-1,CASSDNLEGGMNTEAFF
TRBJ2-3,TRBV5-4,CASSLGRVVRTDTQYF
TRBJ1-2,TRBV3-1/TRBV3-2,CASSQDPQGGGYGYTF
TRBJ2-2,TRBV6-4,CASSDQGLAGGPIGELFF
TRBJ1-1,TRBV28,CASRPVGTGFAEAFF
TRBJ2-1,TRBV18,CASSPERERGGEQFF
TRBJ2-3,TRBV4-1,CASSLTLPRGTSTDTQYF
TRBJ2-1,TRBV30,CAWSVRVPYNEQFF
TRBJ2-7,TRBV6-1,CASSETGLYEQYF
TRBJ2-3,TRBV9,CASSVVGSAGFTDTQYF
TRBJ1-1,TRBV19,CASSPRVEGTEAFF
TRBJ2-1,TRBV6-1,CASSEWRGIYNEQFF
TRBJ1-1,TRBV5-1,CASSIDRGEAEAFF
TRBJ2-1,TRBV6-5,CASKLAGGNEQFF
TRBJ2-7,TRBV7-2,CASSSTGTEPREQYF
TRBJ1-1,TRBV7-9,CASSLTGEAFF
TRBJ1-2,TRBV5-5,CASSSPVGAKGYTF
TRBJ2-7,TRBV27,CASRGLAGALYEQYF